This T cell receptor (beta chain) appears in the sequencing data of a study of blood T cell repertoires in COVID-19. Study in general: Sample material is recorded as cDNA or gDNA derived from T cells, B-cell-depleted T cells, or PBMCs.

V gave up 4 bases and J gave up 0 bases, with 9 bases separating them. The length of the CDR3 is 14 residues. Germline CDR1 and CDR2: LGHDT and YNNKEL (reference sequence). In the authors' methods: Reference gene primer amplification gave nucleated cell count estimates. Measured with immunoSEQ multiplex PCR; TCRdb has only the in-frame clones, and not every one. Clone size and V and J calls were adopted from that table, with D and trimming inferred from the DNA. Found here are some 150,000 clones, roughly 87% of them singletons; the top ten hold 3% to 4%. The chain employs TRBV3-1 (or the pseudogene TRBV3-2) and TRBJ2-5; D might be TRBD1 (6 bases). The material sequenced was peripheral blood. This clonotype was obtained from a woman aged 55-69 years who had recovered from COVID-19. CDR3 sequence reads: CASSLYRDQETQYF. CDR3 coding DNA: TGTGCCAGCAGCCTATACAGGGACCAAGAGACCCAGTACTTC.